This TCR beta chain derives from a study of cytomegalovirus exposure and HLA in healthy donors. Regarding this clone: No antigen is known for it.

Both 60 Vbeta primers and 13 Jbeta primers went into the PCR. Only in-frame clones appear in the TCRdb table, and some are missing; sequencing was by immunoSEQ multiplex PCR. The sample records roughly 160,000 clones, roughly two thirds being singletons. V gave up 1 base and J gave up 4 bases, with 15 bases separating them. Germline V gives CDR1 SGHRS, CDR2 YFSETQ. This CDR3 has 16 amino acids. Study-wide results and caveats: Researchers reported in a later analysis that common viral pathogens appeared linked to several top clusters.

J is TRBJ2-1 and V is TRBV5-1, with D possibly being TRBD1 (6 bases). Sequencing was done on a sample of PBMCs. The source is a young woman in good health and CMV-seronegative. CDR3 loop: CASSLLPGAQYNEQFF. The CDR3 DNA reads TGCGCCAGCAGCTTGTTACCAGGGGCACAATACAATGAGCAGTTCTTC.